These 25 T cell receptor beta chains originate from one sample sequenced in a study of graft-versus-host responses after intestinal transplantation. These receptors have no identified antigens. Clones were read by immunoSEQ multiplex PCR, and TCRdb kept only the in-frame ones, dropping some. The data contain 78,000 or so clones, roughly 87% of them seen just once; the ten biggest clones take up under 9.5%. Sequences were derived from unstimulated CD8+ T cells sorted from spleen or lymph node cells, sampled before transplant. The receptors come from a human donor who was the organ donor for an intestinal transplant.

This chain uses TRBV7-2 with TRBJ1-1, with D unclear. The germline V gene encodes CDR1 SGHTA and CDR2 FQGNSA. The CDR3 totals 12 residues. V lost 5 bases and J lost 7, with 11 bases in between. CDR3 DNA sequence: TGTGCCAGCAGCCCTACGCCCGGTGAAGCTTTCTTT. Translated, it gives CASSPTPGEAFF.

This clone was counted between two and nine times. This chain connects TRBV2 to TRBJ1-2, with 9 bases fitting TRBD1. The CDR3 contains 15 residues. Per germline, CDR1 SNHLY and CDR2 FYNNEI. The J segment lost 8 bases and the V segment lost 0 bases, leaving 7 bases of the junction unmatched. DNA for the CDR3: TGTGCCAGCAGTGAAGCGCGGAGGACAGGGGACGGCTACACCTTC. Its translation is CASSEARRTGDGYTF.

The chain joins TRBV4-2 to TRBJ1-1, with D possibly being TRBD1 (6 bases). The CDR3 consists of 11 residues. From germline, CDR1 is LGHNA and CDR2 YNFKEQ. V dropped 5 bases and J dropped 8 bases, with 9 bases sitting between them. The chain's CDR3 is CASSEGDEAFF. CDR3 sequence (DNA): TGTGCCAGCAGCGAGGGGGACGAAGCTTTCTTT.

This chain joins TRBV15 and TRBJ2-5; D remains ambiguous. The V end lost 3 bases, the J end lost 0 bases, and 8 bases lay between the germline ends. In germline, CDR1 is LNHNV, CDR2 YYDKDF (reference sequence). The CDR3 contains 14 residues. The CDR3, as DNA: TGTGCCACCAGCAGTTTTGACAACCAAGAGACCCAGTACTTC. Translating gives CATSSFDNQETQYF.

The rearrangement links TRBV6-5 to TRBJ1-4; D call uncertain. In germline, CDR1 is MNHEY, CDR2 SVGAGI. This CDR3 has 16 amino acids. Trimming left V 0 bases short and J 3 bases short, with 11 bases between. The CDR3 here is CASSYSPHEANEKLFF. CDR3 DNA: TGTGCCAGCAGTTACTCCCCACACGAGGCTAATGAAAAACTGTTTTTT.

The chain carries TRBV30 and TRBJ2-5, with 9 bases lining up with TRBD2. V was clipped by 2 bases and J by 3 bases; unmatched bases: 4. This CDR3 has 14 amino acids. The V gene's germline CDR1 is GTSNPN and CDR2 SVGIG (reference sequence). The CDR3: CAWSWASGEETQYF. The CDR3 nucleotides are TGTGCCTGGAGTTGGGCTAGCGGGGAAGAGACCCAGTACTTC.

The chain couples TRBV7-2 to TRBJ2-7, with TRBD1 identical over 8 bases. The length of the CDR3 is 16 residues. In germline, CDR1 is SGHTA, CDR2 FQGNSA. V lost 5 bases and J lost 5; bases outside the gene matches: 14. The CDR3 protein is CASSPLGYRGSHEQYF. DNA for the CDR3: TGTGCCAGCAGCCCCCTTGGCTACAGGGGGTCCCACGAGCAGTACTTC. Based on the CDR3 plus reference TRBV7-2 and TRBJ2-7, the full variable domain is GAGVSQSPSNKVTEKGKDVELRCDPISGHTALYWYRQSLGQGLEFLIYFQGNSAPDKSGLPSDRFSAERTGGSVSTLTIQRTQQEDSAVYLCASSPLGYRGSHEQYFGPGTRLTVT.

The chain combines TRBV4-1 with TRBJ2-7; TRBD1 aligns across 7 bases. Trimming took 4 bases from V and 2 from J; bases not matched to a gene: 5. The CDR3 runs 14 residues. Looked up from germline, CDR1 is MGHRA and CDR2 is YSYEKL. The CDR3 sequence: CASSPWTGTYEQYF. CDR3 bases: TGCGCCAGCAGCCCATGGACAGGTACCTACGAGCAGTACTTC.

This sequence joins TRBV19 and TRBJ1-5; D gene uncertain. The CDR3 covers 15 residues. V was trimmed by 5 bases and J by 5 bases, leaving 16 bases between them. Germline loops: CDR1 LNHDA, CDR2 SQIVND (reference sequence). The CDR3 region has the DNA TGTGCCAGTAGTGGCGGGGAGGGTGACCATCAGCCCCAGCATTTT. It codes for CASSGGEGDHQPQHF.

The chain recombines TRBV15 with TRBJ1-2; weak D call: TRBD1 (5 bases). Per the germline V gene, CDR1 is LNHNV and CDR2 is YYDKDF (reference sequence). CDR3 size: 14 residues. V was trimmed by 0 bases and J by 10 bases, leaving 15 bases between them. The CDR3 here is CATSRDRDVGVYTF. CDR3 DNA: TGTGCCACCAGCAGAGACAGGGACGTGGGGGTCTACACCTTC.

The V and J genes are TRBV28 and TRBJ1-5; D remains unclear. CDR1 and CDR2 from the germline V gene are MDHEN and SYDVKM. With 1 base removed from V and 0 bases from J, the gap between germline ends came to 10 bases. The CDR3 runs 16 residues. CDR3 in amino acids: CASSLFSGLSNQPQHF. CDR3 DNA sequence: TGTGCCAGCAGTTTATTTAGCGGACTTAGCAATCAGCCCCAGCATTTT.

This chain joins TRBV9 and TRBJ1-6; D not resolved. Germline values: CDR1 SGDLS, CDR2 YYNGEE. The V gene lost 0 bases and the J gene lost 9 bases, with 7 bases spanning the gap. The CDR3 contains 13 residues. The CDR3 reads CASSVGPGSPLHF. The CDR3 bases are TGTGCCAGCAGCGTAGGACCCGGTTCACCCCTCCACTTT.

The chain employs TRBV5-8 and TRBJ2-2; D uncertain. This CDR3 has 12 residues. CDR1 and CDR2 (germline): SGHTS, YDEGEE. V was trimmed by 6 bases and J by 3 bases, leaving 6 bases between them. In nucleotides, the CDR3 is TGTGCCAGCACCACTCACACCGGGGAGCTGTTTTTT. This codes for CASTTHTGELFF.

This chain links TRBV19 with TRBJ1-1; D remains unclear. The length of the CDR3 is 13 residues. From germline, CDR1 is LNHDA and CDR2 SQIVND (reference sequence). V dropped 7 bases and J dropped 4 bases, with 13 bases sitting between them. The CDR3 region is CASTLAVTTEAFF. CDR3 DNA sequence: TGTGCCAGTACCCTCGCAGTAACCACTGAAGCTTTCTTT.

J is TRBJ2-5 and V is TRBV6-5; D is possibly TRBD1 (6 bases). The end of the DNA aligns better with TRBJ2-7, so the J call may be wrong. The CDR3 length is 15 residues. Germline loops: CDR1 MNHEY, CDR2 SVGAGI. The CDR3 loop reads CASSYSGTTSYEQYF. The DNA of the CDR3 is TGTGCCAGCAGTTATTCCGGGACAACATCCTACGAGCAGTACTTC.

The chain uses TRBV7-9 and TRBJ2-7; 7 bases agree with TRBD1. J gave up 3 bases and V 3 bases, and 8 bases lay outside the gene matches. Germline V CDR1 and CDR2: SEHNR, FQNEAQ (reference sequence). CDR3 length equals 15 residues. CDR3 sequence: CASSFGTGVNYEQYF. The CDR3 DNA reads TGTGCCAGCAGCTTTGGTACAGGGGTTAACTACGAGCAGTACTTC. Full variable domain (rest looked up from reference TRBV7-9 and TRBJ2-7): DTGVSQNPRHKITKRGQNVTFRCDPISEHNRLYWYRQTLGQGPEFLTYFQNEAQLEKSRLLSDRFSAERPKGSFSTLEIQRTEQGDSAMYLCASSFGTGVNYEQYFGPGTRLTVT.

The rearrangement links TRBV4-1 to TRBJ2-1; D is unclear. This CDR3 has 14 residues. Per the germline V gene, CDR1 is MGHRA and CDR2 is YSYEKL. The V end was cut by 5 bases, the J end by 8 bases, with 16 bases between. The CDR3 nucleotides are TGCGCCAGCAGCTCCTCCGCCGTTTCCGATGAGCAGTTCTTC. Translated, it gives CASSSSAVSDEQFF.

This chain links TRBV18 with TRBJ2-1, with D possibly matching TRBD2 (5 bases). Germline assignment: CDR1 KGHSH and CDR2 LQKENI. The germline V and J ends were trimmed by 3 bases and 3 bases, with 15 bases remaining between them. The length of the CDR3 is 16 residues. CDR3 bases: TGTGCCAGCTCACCCCGGACTCTTTCAGACTACAATGAGCAGTTCTTC. As protein: CASSPRTLSDYNEQFF.

This clone was observed once. V usage is TRBV6-1 and J usage is TRBJ2-1; TRBD2 might be the D (7 bases). V lost 7 bases, J lost 7 bases, and 14 bases lay in between. The length of the CDR3 is 13 residues. Per germline, CDR1 MNHNS and CDR2 SASEGT. CDR3 coding DNA: TGTGCCAGCAAAGGGGGGGCCTGGAATGAGCAGTTCTTC. It specifies CASKGGAWNEQFF.

The chain is built from TRBV28 and TRBJ2-5; 8 nucleotides match TRBD1. CDR1 is MDHEN and CDR2 is SYDVKM in the germline V gene. This CDR3 region has 18 residues. Germline trimming cut 4 bases from V and 4 bases from J; bases unmatched to any gene: 17. The CDR3 here is CASSSPHRRQGAIETQYF. As DNA, the CDR3 is TGTGCCAGCAGTTCCCCCCACCGTCGCCAGGGGGCAATAGAGACCCAGTACTTC.

This rearrangement joins TRBV7-9 to TRBJ1-3; 7 bases line up with TRBD1. Unmatched junction bases numbered 3, after V lost 5 bases and J lost 2 bases. CDR1 is SEHNR and CDR2 is FQNEAQ in the germline V gene (reference sequence). CDR3 length: 14 amino acids. In DNA, the CDR3 is TGTGCCAGCAGCCTAACAGGGGCTGGAAACACCATATATTTT. This encodes CASSLTGAGNTIYF.

The V call is TRBV29-1, the J call TRBJ2-7; 9 nucleotides agree with TRBD1. Germline V gene data show CDR1 as SQVTM and CDR2 as ANQGSEA. The CDR3 spans 13 residues. V lost 6 bases to trimming and J lost 4 bases; unmatched junction nucleotides: 7. Here the CDR3 reads CSVWTGDQYEQYF. DNA of the CDR3: TGCAGCGTCTGGACAGGGGATCAGTACGAGCAGTACTTC.

The J gene is TRBJ1-2, the V gene TRBV6-4; the D gene is possibly TRBD1 (5 bases). Germline CDR1 MRHNA, CDR2 SNTAGT. There are 10 residues in the CDR3. Trimming shortened V by 9 bases and J by 6 bases, and 8 bases separated the two germline ends. CDR3 in amino acids: CARDTDGYTF. The CDR3 DNA is TGTGCCAGGGACACAGATGGCTACACCTTC.

V and J are TRBV28 and TRBJ2-7; the D gene could be TRBD1 or TRBD2 (5 bases each). Germline lookup yields CDR1 MDHEN and CDR2 SYDVKM. The CDR3 totals 15 residues. V was trimmed by 3 bases and J by 0 bases, leaving 12 bases between them. CDR3 amino acids: CASSFPMGTSYEQYF. The CDR3 nucleotides read TGTGCCAGCAGTTTCCCGATGGGGACCTCCTACGAGCAGTACTTC. Full variable domain (outside the CDR3, taken from reference TRBV28 and TRBJ2-7): DVKVTQSSRYLVKRTGEKVFLECVQDMDHENMFWYRQDPGLGLRLIYFSYDVKMKEKGDIPEGYSVSREKKERFSLILESASTNQTSMYLCASSFPMGTSYEQYFGPGTRLTVT.

This chain joins TRBV27 and TRBJ1-2; possible D gene TRBD1, 6 bases. This CDR3 is built from 16 residues. Germline CDR1 and CDR2: MNHEY and SMNVEV (reference sequence). V lost 8 bases and J 3 bases, leaving 22 bases between the germline ends. For the CDR3, the DNA is TGTGCCAGCCTCCAAGTAGGGGGGCCATGGGACTATGGCTACACCTTC. This gives the protein CASLQVGGPWDYGYTF.